This T cell receptor beta chain was found in a study of cytotoxic CD8 clonotypes in ibrutinib-treated CLL. Profiled with immunoSEQ multiplex PCR; TCRdb holds only in-frame clones, not every one. The data show about 130,000 clones, 70% to 90% seen once. J was trimmed by 1 base and V by 1 base; bases with no gene match: 8. Germline CDR1 and CDR2: KGHSH and LQKENI. This CDR3 is built from 18 residues. This clonotype originated in a human donor with chronic lymphocytic leukemia. This chain connects TRBV18 to TRBJ2-7; TRBD2 matches 12 bases. This material consisted of PBMCs, taken after 24 months of ibrutinib treatment. The CDR3 protein is CASSPRNVGLAGSYEQYF. Here the CDR3 DNA reads TGTGCCAGCTCACCACGGAACGTCGGACTAGCGGGATCCTACGAGCAGTACTTC.